The sequence of this TCR beta chain was determined in a study of post-analysis software for immune sequencing data. About the study: Both relapsing-remitting and secondary progressive multiple sclerosis featured among the disease courses, as did progressive-relapsing multiple sclerosis. Points from the study as a whole: Patients carried roughly five TRBV segments more frequently than controls did, and TRBV5-6, TRBV5-1 and TRBV20-1 were among them.

Unique molecular identifiers featured in each of the TCR beta cDNA libraries. TCRdb recomputed calls from the PCR reads with MiXCR, one row per CDR3 protein. The sample lists about 430,000 distinct CDR3 sequences, approximately 37% seen once, with around 8% in the top ten. This CDR3 is 14 amino acids long. V was clipped by 6 bases and J by 3 bases; unmatched bases: 5. CDR1 and CDR2 from the germline V gene are MDHEN and SYDVKM. Note on this clonotype: The antigen remains undetermined.

Sequencing was done on a sample of blood. This receptor was taken from a girl aged 2-15 years with multiple sclerosis. The rearrangement links TRBV28 to TRBJ2-7; 10 bases agree with TRBD2. The CDR3 sequence is CASRPSGSGYEQYF. The CDR3 bases are TGTGCCAGCAGACCTAGCGGGAGTGGCTACGAGCAGTACTTC.